The 12 T cell receptor beta chains below all came from one sample that was sequenced in a study of beta chain features in type 1 diabetes. The investigators reverse transcribed all of the isolated RNA, so they sequenced expressed TCRB transcripts. Generated by immunoSEQ multiplex PCR, the TCRdb table keeps only in-frame clones and is missing some. In the table there are around 140,000 clones, less than 10% of which are singletons. The specimen sequenced was central memory CD4+ T cells from blood. The source of these receptors is a woman aged 40-49 years in good health.

This chain uses TRBV6-6 with TRBJ2-5; possible D gene TRBD2, 6 bases. The ends were cut back, 5 bases at V and 5 bases at J, with 12 bases in the middle. Germline CDR1 reads MNHNY; CDR2 reads SVGAGI (reference sequence). This CDR3 comprises 13 residues. DNA for the CDR3: TGTGCCAGCAGTATGACTAGGTGGGAGACCCAGTACTTC. Translating it yields CASSMTRWETQYF.

The chain carries TRBV5-4 and TRBJ1-2; D unclear. In germline, CDR1 is SGHNT, CDR2 YYREEE (reference sequence). V was shortened by 2 bases and J by 4 bases, with 15 bases between the two germline ends. The CDR3 is 15 residues long. CDR3 residues: CASSFDTKMGYGYTF. For the CDR3, the DNA is TGTGCCAGCAGCTTTGACACAAAAATGGGCTATGGCTACACCTTC.

This clone was counted between two and nine times. This chain links TRBV5-1 with TRBJ1-1, with 9 bases fitting TRBD1. CDR3 size: 17 residues. From germline, CDR1 is SGHRS and CDR2 YFSETQ. The V gene end was trimmed by 0 bases and the J gene end by 6 bases; junction bases not matched to a gene: 12. The CDR3, as DNA: TGCGCCAGCAGCTTGGTGGGACCGACAGGGGGTGACCCTGAAGCTTTCTTT. Residues: CASSLVGPTGGDPEAFF.

The gene calls are TRBV5-1 and TRBJ2-5, with a possible D match to TRBD2 (7 bases). This CDR3 is built from 15 residues. V lost 4 bases and J lost 5, with 18 bases in between. The germline V gene has CDR1 SGHRS and CDR2 YFSETQ. The CDR3 reads CASSPAGGAVETQYF. CDR3 sequence (DNA): TGCGCCAGCAGCCCCGCTGGGGGGGCCGTGGAGACCCAGTACTTC. Full variable domain (remainder filled in from reference TRBV5-1 and TRBJ2-5): KAGVTQTPRYLIKTRGQQVTLSCSPISGHRSVSWYQQTPGQGLQFLFEYFSETQRNKGNFPGRFSGRQFSNSRSEMNVSTLELGDSALYLCASSPAGGAVETQYFGPGTRLLVL.

The sample holds one count of this clone. This chain uses TRBV5-1 with TRBJ1-2; 9 positions match TRBD1. This CDR3 has 15 residues. Unmatched junction bases numbered 9, after V lost 4 bases and J lost 5 bases. The germline V gene encodes CDR1 SGHRS and CDR2 YFSETQ. The CDR3 coding sequence is TGCGCCAGCAGCCTAAGACAGGGGGACACGTATGGCTACACCTTC. Amino acids: CASSLRQGDTYGYTF.

V gene TRBV5-4 combines with J gene TRBJ2-5; 9 bases fit TRBD2. Germline values: CDR1 SGHNT, CDR2 YYREEE (reference sequence). CDR3 length equals 16 residues. V was pared by 4 bases and J by 2 bases, with 9 bases of the junction left unmatched. The CDR3 here is CASSPYSGGAQETQYF. In DNA form, the CDR3 reads TGTGCCAGCAGCCCGTATAGCGGGGGTGCGCAAGAGACCCAGTACTTC.

This chain links TRBV19 with TRBJ2-2; the D is unclear. Germline-derived CDR1 and CDR2 are LNHDA and SQIVND (reference sequence). The CDR3 is 15 amino acids. The germline V and J ends were trimmed by 4 bases and 6 bases, with 15 bases remaining between them. The CDR3 loop is CASSRPGEISGELFF. CDR3 DNA: TGTGCCAGTAGTAGGCCGGGTGAAATCTCCGGGGAGCTGTTTTTT. The variable domain in full, completed from reference TRBV19 and TRBJ2-2, reads DGGITQSPKYLFRKEGQNVTLSCEQNLNHDAMYWYRQDPGQGLRLIYYSQIVNDFQKGDIAEGYSVSREKKESFPLTVTSAQKNPTAFYLCASSRPGEISGELFFGEGSRLTVL.

On this clone itself: Its ends do not fully match the called genes, so a read error is possible. The rearrangement uses TRBV10-3 and TRBJ2-5; D is perhaps TRBD1 (6 bases). Germline V CDR1 and CDR2: ENHRY, SYGVKD. The CDR3 sequence is 13 residues long. The CDR3 is CAIGGQGQEAQYF. The CDR3 region has the DNA TGTGCCATCGGTGGGCAGGGACAAGAGGCCCAGTACTTC.

Worth noting for this clone: Within the sample, other DNA sequences also encode this same CDR3. The chain combines TRBV5-1 with TRBJ2-3, with a weak D call TRBD1 (5 bases). V gave up 2 bases and J gave up 1 base, with 8 bases separating them. The CDR3 has 14 residues. Germline CDR1 is SGHRS and CDR2 is YFSETQ. This chain's CDR3 is CASSFQGGTDTQYF. CDR3 DNA sequence: TGCGCCAGCAGCTTCCAGGGCGGCACAGATACGCAGTATTTT.

The genes are TRBV5-1 and TRBJ1-5; tentative D call: TRBD1 (6 bases). The length of the CDR3 is 14 residues. The germline gives CDR1 SGHRS, CDR2 YFSETQ. Trimming removed 0 bases at V and 4 bases at J, with 8 bases between. The CDR3 nucleotides are TGCGCCAGCAGCTTGGAAGGGGGTAATCAGCCCCAGCATTTT. Protein: CASSLEGGNQPQHF.

This clone appeared a few times. This chain uses TRBV5-4 with TRBJ2-7; 13 nucleotides align to TRBD2. V shed 2 bases, J shed 6 bases, and the junction held 5 bases outside the gene matches. The germline CDR1 and CDR2 sequences are SGHNT and YYREEE (reference sequence). This CDR3 spans 15 amino acids. The CDR3 DNA follows: TGTGCCAGCAGCTTCACTAGCGGGGGGGCAGGCGAGCAGTACTTC. As protein: CASSFTSGGAGEQYF.

There are a few counts of this clone. The gene calls are TRBV5-6 and TRBJ2-3, with 10 nucleotides matching TRBD2. V was pared by 5 bases and J by 2 bases, with 5 bases of the junction left unmatched. This CDR3 has 15 residues. Germline CDR1 reads SGHDT; CDR2 reads YYEEEE. Here the CDR3 reads CASRYLAGDTDTQYF. Written as DNA, the CDR3 is TGTGCCAGCAGGTATCTAGCGGGGGACACAGATACGCAGTATTTT.